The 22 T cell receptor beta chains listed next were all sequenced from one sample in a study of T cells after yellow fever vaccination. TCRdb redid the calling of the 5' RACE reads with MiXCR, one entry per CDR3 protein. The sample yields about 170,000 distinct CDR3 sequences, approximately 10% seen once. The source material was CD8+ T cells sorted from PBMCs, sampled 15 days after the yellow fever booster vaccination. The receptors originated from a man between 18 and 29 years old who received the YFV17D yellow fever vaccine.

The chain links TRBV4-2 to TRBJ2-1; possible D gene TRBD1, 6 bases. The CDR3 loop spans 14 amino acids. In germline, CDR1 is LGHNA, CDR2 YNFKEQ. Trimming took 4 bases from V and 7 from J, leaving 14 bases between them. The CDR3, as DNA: TGTGCCAGCAGCCCCTATACGGGGACAAATGAGCAGTTCTTC. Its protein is CASSPYTGTNEQFF.

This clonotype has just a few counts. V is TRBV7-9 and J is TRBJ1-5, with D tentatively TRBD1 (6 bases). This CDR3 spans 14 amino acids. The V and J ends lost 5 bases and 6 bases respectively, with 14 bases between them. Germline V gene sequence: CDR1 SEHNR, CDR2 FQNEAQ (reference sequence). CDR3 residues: CASSQTGIGQPQHF. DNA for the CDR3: TGTGCCAGCAGCCAAACAGGGATTGGTCAGCCCCAGCATTTT.

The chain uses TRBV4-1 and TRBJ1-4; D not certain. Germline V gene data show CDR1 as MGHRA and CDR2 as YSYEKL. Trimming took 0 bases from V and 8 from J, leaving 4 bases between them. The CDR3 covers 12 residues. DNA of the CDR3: TGCGCCAGCAGCCAAGATGGCGAAAAACTGTTTTTT. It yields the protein CASSQDGEKLFF.

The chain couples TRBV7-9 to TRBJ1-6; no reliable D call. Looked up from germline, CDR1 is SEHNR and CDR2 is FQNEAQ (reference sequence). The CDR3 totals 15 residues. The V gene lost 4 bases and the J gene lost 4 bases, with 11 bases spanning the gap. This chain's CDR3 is CASSSRLVYNSPLHF. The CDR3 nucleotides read TGTGCCAGCAGCTCCCGGCTAGTTTATAATTCACCCCTCCACTTT. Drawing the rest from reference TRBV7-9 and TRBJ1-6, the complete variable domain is DTGVSQNPRHKITKRGQNVTFRCDPISEHNRLYWYRQTLGQGPEFLTYFQNEAQLEKSRLLSDRFSAERPKGSFSTLEIQRTEQGDSAMYLCASSSRLVYNSPLHFGNGTRLTVT.

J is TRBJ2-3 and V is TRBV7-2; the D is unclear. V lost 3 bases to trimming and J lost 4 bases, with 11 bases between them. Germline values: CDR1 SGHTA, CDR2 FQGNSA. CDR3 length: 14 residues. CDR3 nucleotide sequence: TGTGCCAGCAGCTTTACCTCTGCCTCAGATACGCAGTATTTT. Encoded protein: CASSFTSASDTQYF. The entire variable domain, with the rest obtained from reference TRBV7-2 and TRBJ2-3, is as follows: GAGVSQSPSNKVTEKGKDVELRCDPISGHTALYWYRQSLGQGLEFLIYFQGNSAPDKSGLPSDRFSAERTGGSVSTLTIQRTQQEDSAVYLCASSFTSASDTQYFGPGTRLTVL.

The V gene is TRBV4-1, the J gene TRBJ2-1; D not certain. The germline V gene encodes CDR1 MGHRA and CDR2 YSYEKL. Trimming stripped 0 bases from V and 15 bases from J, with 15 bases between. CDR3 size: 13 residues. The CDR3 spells CASSQDENSRWFF. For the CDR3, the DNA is TGCGCCAGCAGCCAAGATGAGAACAGCCGGTGGTTCTTC.

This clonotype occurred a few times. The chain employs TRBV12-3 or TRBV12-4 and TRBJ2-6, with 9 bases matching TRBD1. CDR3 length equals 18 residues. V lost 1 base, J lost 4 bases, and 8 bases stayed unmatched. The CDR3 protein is CASSLVGQGPPGANVLTF. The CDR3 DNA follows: TGTGCCAGCAGTTTAGTGGGACAGGGTCCCCCCGGGGCCAACGTCCTGACTTTC.

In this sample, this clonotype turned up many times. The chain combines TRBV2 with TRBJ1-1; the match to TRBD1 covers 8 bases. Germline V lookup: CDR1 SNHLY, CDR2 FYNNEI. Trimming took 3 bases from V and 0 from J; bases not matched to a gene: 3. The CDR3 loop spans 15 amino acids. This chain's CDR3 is CASSDRTGLNTEAFF. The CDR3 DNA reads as TGTGCCAGCAGTGACCGGACAGGGCTGAACACTGAAGCTTTCTTT.

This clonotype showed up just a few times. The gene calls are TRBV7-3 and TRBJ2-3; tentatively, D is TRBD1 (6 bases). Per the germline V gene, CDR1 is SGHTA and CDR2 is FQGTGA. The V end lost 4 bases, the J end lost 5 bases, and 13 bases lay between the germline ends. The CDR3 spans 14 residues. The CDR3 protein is CASSYGTREDTQYF. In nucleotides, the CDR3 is TGTGCCAGCAGCTACGGGACACGGGAAGATACGCAGTATTTT. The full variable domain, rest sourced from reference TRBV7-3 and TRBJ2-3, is GAGVSQTPSNKVTEKGKYVELRCDPISGHTALYWYRQSLGQGPEFLIYFQGTGAADDSGLPNDRFFAVRPEGSVSTLKIQRTERGDSAVYLCASSYGTREDTQYFGPGTRLTVL.

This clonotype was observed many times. CDR3 in amino acids: CASSLTGQHRSGANVLTF. The DNA of the CDR3 is TGTGCCAGCAGCTTAACGGGACAGCACCGCTCTGGGGCCAACGTCCTGACTTTC. This chain connects TRBV7-8 to TRBJ2-6; 7 nucleotides agree with TRBD1. Trimming at V came to 2 bases and at J to 0 bases, leaving 7 bases not matched to a gene. Per the germline V gene, CDR1 is SGHVS and CDR2 is FQNEAQ. The CDR3 extends over 18 amino acids. The full variable domain, completed using reference TRBV7-8 and TRBJ2-6, is GAGVSQSPRYKVAKRGQDVALRCDPISGHVSLFWYQQALGQGPEFLTYFQNEAQLDKSGLPSDRFFAERPEGSVSTLKIQRTQQEDSAVYLCASSLTGQHRSGANVLTFGAGSRLTVL.

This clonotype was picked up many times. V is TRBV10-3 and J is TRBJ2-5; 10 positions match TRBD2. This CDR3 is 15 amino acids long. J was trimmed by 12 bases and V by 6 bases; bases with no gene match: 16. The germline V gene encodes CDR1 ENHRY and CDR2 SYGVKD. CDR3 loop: CAIRGDSGTSDIEYF. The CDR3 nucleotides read TGTGCCATCAGGGGCGACTCCGGGACTAGCGACATTGAGTACTTC.

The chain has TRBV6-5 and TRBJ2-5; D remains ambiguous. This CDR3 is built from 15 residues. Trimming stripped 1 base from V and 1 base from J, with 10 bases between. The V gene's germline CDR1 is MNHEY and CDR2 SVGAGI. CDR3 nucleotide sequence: TGTGCCAGCAGTTACTTTGCCTCAACCCAAGAGACCCAGTACTTC. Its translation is CASSYFASTQETQYF.

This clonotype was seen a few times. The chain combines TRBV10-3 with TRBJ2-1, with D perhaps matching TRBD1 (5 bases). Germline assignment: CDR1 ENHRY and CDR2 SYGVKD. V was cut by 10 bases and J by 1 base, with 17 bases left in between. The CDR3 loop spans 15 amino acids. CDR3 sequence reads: CATLGAPNSYNEQFF. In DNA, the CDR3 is TGTGCCACCCTAGGGGCCCCAAATTCCTACAATGAGCAGTTCTTC.

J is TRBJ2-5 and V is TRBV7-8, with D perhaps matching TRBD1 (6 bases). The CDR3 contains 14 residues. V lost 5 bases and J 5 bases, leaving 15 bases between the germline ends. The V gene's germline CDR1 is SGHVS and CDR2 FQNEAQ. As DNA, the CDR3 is TGTGCCAGCAGCGCCTCAACAGGGTCTGAGACCCAGTACTTC. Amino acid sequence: CASSASTGSETQYF.

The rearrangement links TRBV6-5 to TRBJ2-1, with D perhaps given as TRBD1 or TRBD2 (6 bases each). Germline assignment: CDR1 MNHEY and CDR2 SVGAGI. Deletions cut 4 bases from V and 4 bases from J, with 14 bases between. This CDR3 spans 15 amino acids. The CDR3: CASSFVGGAYNEQFF. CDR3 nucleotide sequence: TGTGCCAGCAGTTTTGTCGGGGGCGCTTACAATGAGCAGTTCTTC.

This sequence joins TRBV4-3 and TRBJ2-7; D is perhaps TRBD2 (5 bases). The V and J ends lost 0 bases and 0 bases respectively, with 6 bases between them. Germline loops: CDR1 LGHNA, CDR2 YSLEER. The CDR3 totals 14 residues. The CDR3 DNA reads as TGCGCCAGCAGCCAAGAAACTAGCTCCTACGAGCAGTACTTC. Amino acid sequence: CASSQETSSYEQYF.

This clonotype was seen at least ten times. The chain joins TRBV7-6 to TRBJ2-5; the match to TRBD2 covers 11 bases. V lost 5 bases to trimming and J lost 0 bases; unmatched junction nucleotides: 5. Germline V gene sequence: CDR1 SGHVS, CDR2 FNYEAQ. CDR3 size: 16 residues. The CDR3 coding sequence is TGTGCCAGCAGCCTGGGACTAGCGGATTACCAAGAGACCCAGTACTTC. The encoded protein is CASSLGLADYQETQYF.

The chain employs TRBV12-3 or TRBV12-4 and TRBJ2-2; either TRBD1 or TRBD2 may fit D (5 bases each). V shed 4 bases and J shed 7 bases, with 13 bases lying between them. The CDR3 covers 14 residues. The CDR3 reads CASSSGPFNGELFF. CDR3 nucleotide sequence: TGTGCCAGCAGTTCGGGACCTTTTAACGGGGAGCTGTTTTTT.

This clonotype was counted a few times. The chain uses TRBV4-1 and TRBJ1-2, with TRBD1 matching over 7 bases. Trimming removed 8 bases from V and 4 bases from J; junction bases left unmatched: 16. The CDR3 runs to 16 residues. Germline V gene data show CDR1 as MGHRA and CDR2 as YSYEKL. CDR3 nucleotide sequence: TGCGCCAGCGGCGACAACCAGGGGGGTGATGGCTATGGCTACACCTTC. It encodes CASGDNQGGDGYGYTF.

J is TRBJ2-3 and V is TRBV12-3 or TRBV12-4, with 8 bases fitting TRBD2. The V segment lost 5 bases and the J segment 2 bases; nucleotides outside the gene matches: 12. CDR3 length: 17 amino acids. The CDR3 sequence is CASSATGRGVPTDTQYF. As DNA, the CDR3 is TGTGCCAGCAGTGCGACCGGGCGGGGGGTACCCACAGATACGCAGTATTTT.

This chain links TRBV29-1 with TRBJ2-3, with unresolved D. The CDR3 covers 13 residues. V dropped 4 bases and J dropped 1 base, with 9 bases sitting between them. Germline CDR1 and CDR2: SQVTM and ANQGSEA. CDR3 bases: TGCAGCGTTGGTTACGGCCGCACAGATACGCAGTATTTT. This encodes CSVGYGRTDTQYF.

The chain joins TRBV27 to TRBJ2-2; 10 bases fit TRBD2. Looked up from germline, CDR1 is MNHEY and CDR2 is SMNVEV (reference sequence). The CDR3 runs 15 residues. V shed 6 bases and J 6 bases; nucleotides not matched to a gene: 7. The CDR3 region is CASSGLAGEAGELFF. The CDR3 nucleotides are TGTGCCAGCAGCGGCCTAGCGGGGGAGGCCGGGGAGCTGTTTTTT.